This record looks at one TCR beta chain sequence and its context. The source of the sample is a study of molecular identifiers for immune sequencing clone quantification. Every naive CD8 library was made from between roughly 18,000 and 1,000,000 sorted cells with 10%, 30% or 50% RNA. Bulk libraries came from a prior protocol with listed TCR primers. TCRdb analysed the PCR reads with MiXCR anew, one entry per CDR3 protein. The sample shows around 480,000 distinct CDR3 sequences, around 21% of them seen only once. Germline CDR1 is MNHEY and CDR2 is SVGAGI. Trimming removed 0 bases from V and 4 bases from J; junction bases left unmatched: 5. The CDR3 contains 15 residues.

V usage is TRBV6-5 and J usage is TRBJ2-7, with 8 bases that match TRBD2. This TCR derives from a human donor in good health. Some libraries in this study had Jurkat cell RNA spiked in. Sequencing used naive CD8+ T cells from blood, with Jurkat cell RNA spiked in. Subset: FACS-sorted CD8+CD4-CCR7+CD45RA+ naive T cells. The CDR3 DNA is TGTGCCAGCAGTTACTCGAATGGCGGGAGGTACGAGCAGTACTTC. This codes for CASSYSNGGRYEQYF.